One sample yielded the 19 T cell receptor beta chains listed below, sequenced in a study of cytomegalovirus exposure and HLA in healthy donors. Primers for the PCR totalled 60 Vbeta and 13 Jbeta. TCRdb's copy holds only in-frame clones and misses some; the assay was immunoSEQ multiplex PCR. The sample consists of 150,000 to 200,000 clones, roughly 75% of them appearing once. The source material was PBMCs. The receptors shown here come from a man aged 18 to 35 in good health and CMV-seropositive.

This clone showed up just a few times. The gene calls are TRBV6-1 and TRBJ1-4; D might be TRBD1 (6 bases). The CDR3 runs to 15 residues. CDR1 is MNHNS, CDR2 SASEGT, per germline. Trimming stripped 6 bases from V and 6 bases from J, with 17 bases between. The CDR3: CASRPTTGGYEKLFF. The CDR3 DNA reads as TGTGCCAGCAGACCCACGACAGGAGGCTATGAAAAACTGTTTTTT.

In this sample, this clone turned up once. The chain recombines TRBV13 with TRBJ2-3, with 8 bases aligning to TRBD2. The J segment lost 10 bases and the V segment lost 5 bases, leaving 14 bases of the junction unmatched. CDR3 length: 15 residues. Germline V gene data show CDR1 as PRHDT and CDR2 as FYEKMQ (reference sequence). In DNA, the CDR3 is TGTGCCAGCAGCGCAGGACTAGCCCGACAACGGGCGCAGTATTTT. As protein: CASSAGLARQRAQYF.

The V and J genes are TRBV30 and TRBJ1-1; possibly TRBD1 for D (6 bases). The CDR3 contains 17 residues. The germline V and J ends were trimmed by 3 bases and 1 base, with 21 bases remaining between them. CDR1 and CDR2 (germline): GTSNPN, SVGIG (reference sequence). This chain's CDR3 is CAWRTDRKTSPNTEAFF. The CDR3 coding sequence is TGTGCCTGGAGAACTGACAGGAAAACGAGCCCGAACACTGAAGCTTTCTTT.

The chain employs TRBV6-5 and TRBJ2-7; TRBD2 aligns across 7 bases. The CDR3 covers 14 residues. J lost 4 bases, V lost 8 bases, and 11 bases had no gene match. The V gene's germline CDR1 is MNHEY and CDR2 SVGAGI. The CDR3 sequence: CASCRDYSRYEQYF. CDR3 nucleotide sequence: TGTGCCAGCTGCCGGGACTACAGTCGGTACGAGCAGTACTTC.

The chain carries TRBV30 and TRBJ2-1, with a weak D call TRBD1 (5 bases). Germline V gene sequence: CDR1 GTSNPN, CDR2 SVGIG (reference sequence). CDR3 length: 15 residues. V lost 0 bases and J 12 bases, leaving 21 bases between the germline ends. In DNA, the CDR3 is TGTGCCTGGAGTGTACTAACGGAAGCCGCTAGGGGGCAGTTCTTC. Its protein product is CAWSVLTEAARGQFF.

This chain uses TRBV5-8 with TRBJ1-2, with a tentative D call TRBD1 (5 bases). This CDR3 has 15 amino acids. Germline assignment: CDR1 SGHTS and CDR2 YDEGEE. The germline V and J ends were trimmed by 1 base and 0 bases, with 10 bases remaining between them. The CDR3 region has the DNA TGTGCCAGCAGCTTGCAGGGCCGAGCTAACTATGGCTACACCTTC. This translates into CASSLQGRANYGYTF.

This clone showed up just a few times. The chain carries TRBV18 and TRBJ2-1; 10 positions match TRBD2. Germline V gives CDR1 KGHSH, CDR2 LQKENI. V shed 3 bases and J 0 bases; nucleotides not matched to a gene: 8. This CDR3 contains 18 residues. The CDR3 is CASSPGLASKSSYNEQFF. DNA of the CDR3: TGTGCCAGCTCACCGGGACTAGCGTCCAAGAGCTCCTACAATGAGCAGTTCTTC.

The chain employs TRBV28 and TRBJ2-2; the match to TRBD2 covers 10 bases. J lost 7 bases, V lost 4 bases, and 12 bases had no gene match. CDR3 length: 17 residues. Germline CDR1 MDHEN, CDR2 SYDVKM. CDR3 nucleotides: TGTGCCAGCAGTTCCCCACCGCTAGCGGGAGTCGGCGGGGAGCTGTTTTTT. As protein: CASSSPPLAGVGGELFF.

This clone was seen more than once but under ten times. The J gene is TRBJ1-3, the V gene TRBV28; the D is unclear. Germline CDR1 is MDHEN and CDR2 is SYDVKM. The CDR3 runs 14 residues. Trimming stripped 3 bases from V and 4 bases from J, with 10 bases between. In DNA, the CDR3 is TGTGCCAGCAGTTTTCTCGGAGACGGAAACACCATATATTTT. It is translated as CASSFLGDGNTIYF.

The chain carries TRBV5-1 and TRBJ1-1; 8 nucleotides agree with TRBD1. Germline-derived CDR1 and CDR2 are SGHRS and YFSETQ. The CDR3 has 11 amino acids. The V and J ends lost 5 bases and 8 bases, in that order; junction bases with no gene match: 2. CDR3 sequence reads: CASRGDREAFF. CDR3 nucleotide sequence: TGCGCCAGCAGGGGGGACAGGGAAGCTTTCTTT.

The chain recombines TRBV2 with TRBJ1-4; TRBD1 matches at 11 bases. Germline values: CDR1 SNHLY, CDR2 FYNNEI. The CDR3 runs to 18 residues. V shed 6 bases and J 7 bases; nucleotides not matched to a gene: 16. CDR3 in amino acids: CASRRTGTGGGGGEKLFF. In nucleotides, the CDR3 is TGTGCCAGCAGGCGGACCGGGACAGGGGGGGGAGGAGGTGAAAAACTGTTTTTT. Complete variable domain (other parts from reference TRBV2 and TRBJ1-4): EPEVTQTPSHQVTQMGQEVILRCVPISNHLYFYWYRQILGQKVEFLVSFYNNEISEKSEIFDDQFSVERPDGSNFTLKIRSTKLEDSAMYFCASRRTGTGGGGGEKLFFGSGTQLSVL.

This sequence joins TRBV6-6 and TRBJ2-1; D gene ambiguous. Looked up from germline, CDR1 is MNHNY and CDR2 is SVGAGI (reference sequence). V was pared by 0 bases and J by 0 bases, with 6 bases between. This CDR3 has 15 residues. The CDR3 reads CASSYSGSSYNEQFF. The CDR3 bases are TGTGCCAGCAGTTACTCGGGCAGCTCCTACAATGAGCAGTTCTTC.

The chain links TRBV18 to TRBJ2-7; TRBD2 matches 14 bases. V shed 4 bases and J 4 bases; nucleotides not matched to a gene: 6. Germline assignment: CDR1 KGHSH and CDR2 LQKENI. The CDR3 length is 16 residues. CDR3 coding DNA: TGTGCCAGCTCACAAGGGACTAGCGGGGGATCGTACGAGCAGTACTTC. Residues: CASSQGTSGGSYEQYF.

This clone was counted between two and nine times. The V and J genes are TRBV7-9 and TRBJ2-7, with 7 bases lining up with TRBD2. Per the germline V gene, CDR1 is SEHNR and CDR2 is FQNEAQ (reference sequence). With 1 base clipped from V and 1 base from J, the junction kept 7 bases outside the gene matches. This CDR3 comprises 16 residues. The CDR3 is CASSLGTSAGSYEQYF. The DNA of the CDR3 is TGTGCCAGCAGCTTAGGCACGTCAGCGGGATCCTACGAGCAGTACTTC.

This rearrangement joins TRBV29-1 to TRBJ1-1, with D maybe TRBD1 (5 bases). Germline loops: CDR1 SQVTM, CDR2 ANQGSEA. The CDR3 consists of 13 residues. The V and J ends lost 5 bases and 0 bases respectively, with 10 bases between them. This chain's CDR3 is CSVPTDMNTEAFF. CDR3 DNA: TGCAGCGTTCCGACGGACATGAACACTGAAGCTTTCTTT.

CDR3 in amino acids: CASSRGSTSSTDTQYF. CDR3 coding DNA: TGCGCCAGCAGCCGGGGGTCGACTAGCAGCACAGATACGCAGTATTTT. The rearrangement uses TRBV5-1 and TRBJ2-3; 7 positions agree with TRBD2. Germline V gene data show CDR1 as SGHRS and CDR2 as YFSETQ. CDR3 size: 16 residues. The V gene end was trimmed by 4 bases and the J gene end by 0 bases; junction bases not matched to a gene: 8.

V usage is TRBV27 and J usage is TRBJ2-5, with a weak D call TRBD1 (5 bases). The DNA end is a closer match to TRBJ2-7, so the J assignment may be wrong. CDR3 length equals 13 residues. CDR1 and CDR2 from the germline V gene are MNHEY and SMNVEV (reference sequence). CDR3 nucleotides: TGTGCCAGCACCGGGTCGAAGGGGTACGAGCAGTACTTC. It translates to CASTGSKGYEQYF.

This sequence joins TRBV29-1 and TRBJ2-7, with 11 nucleotides matching TRBD2. Germline CDR1 SQVTM, CDR2 ANQGSEA. The CDR3 contains 14 residues. V lost 5 bases to trimming and J lost 6 bases; unmatched junction nucleotides: 9. CDR3 in amino acids: CSVQTSGVWGEQYF. In DNA, the CDR3 is TGCAGCGTTCAGACTAGCGGGGTTTGGGGCGAGCAGTACTTC.

The J gene is TRBJ1-2, the V gene TRBV7-9; D remains ambiguous. The CDR3 sequence is 12 residues long. Trimming stripped 8 bases from V and 2 bases from J, with 9 bases between. CDR1 is SEHNR and CDR2 is FQNEAQ in the germline V gene (reference sequence). The chain's CDR3 is CASGRENYGYTF. The CDR3 DNA is TGTGCCAGCGGACGGGAAAACTATGGCTACACCTTC.